Each of the 19 T cell receptor beta chains below was sequenced from the same sample in a study of OX40 agonist ivuxolimab in advanced cancers. Assay: immunoSEQ multiplex PCR; the TCRdb copy retains only in-frame clones and omits some. The table has some 58,000 clones, 75% to 90% seen once. The input for sequencing was CD4+ or CD8+ T cells sorted from blood, taken in a trial of the OX40 agonist ivuxolimab. All receptors derive from an adult with an advanced solid tumor such as melanoma, head and neck, liver or kidney cancer.

In its sample, this clone was seen a few times. The V and J genes are TRBV9 and TRBJ1-5; D gene ambiguous. Trimming took off 0 bases at V and 4 bases at J, with 8 bases between the two ends. The V gene's germline CDR1 is SGDLS and CDR2 YYNGEE. This CDR3 comprises 14 residues. DNA of the CDR3: TGTGCCAGCAGCGTAGGAGGAGGGAATCAGCCCCAGCATTTT. Protein: CASSVGGGNQPQHF.

This clone was recorded a few times. The chain uses TRBV10-3 and TRBJ2-1; tentatively, D is TRBD1 or TRBD2 (5 bases each). V gave up 0 bases and J gave up 5 bases, with 17 bases separating them. This CDR3 is built from 17 residues. From germline, CDR1 is ENHRY and CDR2 SYGVKD. This chain's CDR3 is CAISESGRGARDNEQFF. The CDR3 region has the DNA TGTGCCATCAGTGAGTCGGGCAGAGGGGCTCGGGACAATGAGCAGTTCTTC.

The chain uses TRBV13 and TRBJ2-1; 8 bases line up with TRBD2. Trimming took 5 bases from V and 4 from J; bases not matched to a gene: 10. Germline V gene lookup returns CDR1 PRHDT and CDR2 FYEKMQ (reference sequence). The CDR3 is 16 amino acids. CDR3 residues: CASSPRGAGEYNEQFF. Written as DNA, the CDR3 is TGTGCCAGCAGCCCCCGAGGAGCGGGGGAATACAATGAGCAGTTCTTC.

This chain joins TRBV6-5 and TRBJ1-5, with 10 bases aligning to TRBD1. There are 15 residues in the CDR3. Germline-derived CDR1 and CDR2 are MNHEY and SVGAGI. The trim removed 6 bases at V and 5 bases at J, leaving 7 bases unmatched. CDR3 sequence: CASRGTGVRDQPQHF. The CDR3 coding sequence is TGTGCCAGCAGGGGGACAGGGGTGAGGGATCAGCCCCAGCATTTT.

This chain links TRBV10-3 with TRBJ2-7; TRBD2 matches 13 bases. CDR1 and CDR2 from the germline V gene are ENHRY and SYGVKD. Losses at the gene ends were 6 bases for V and 5 bases for J; bases not matched to a gene: 7. The CDR3 is 15 residues long. The CDR3 DNA sequence: TGTGCCATCAGCTCTACTAGCGGGAGGGCCGACGAGCAGTACTTC. It is translated as CAISSTSGRADEQYF.

This chain uses TRBV11-1 with TRBJ2-5; maybe TRBD2 (7 bases). The CDR3 length is 16 residues. The germline CDR1 and CDR2 sequences are SGHAT and FQDESV (reference sequence). Between the trimmed V and J ends, which lost 0 bases and 5 bases, there was a span of 16 bases. The CDR3 is CASSLASKGGLETQYF. The CDR3 DNA sequence: TGTGCCAGCAGCTTAGCGTCAAAGGGGGGGTTGGAGACCCAGTACTTC.

The V and J genes are TRBV7-9 and TRBJ1-2; 7 bases match TRBD1. V gave up 5 bases and J gave up 2 bases; unmatched junction bases: 2. This CDR3 is 13 amino acids long. The germline V gene encodes CDR1 SEHNR and CDR2 FQNEAQ (reference sequence). The CDR3 bases are TGTGCCAGCAGCCTGGGACAGAACTATGGCTACACCTTC. Its protein is CASSLGQNYGYTF.

The rearrangement links TRBV7-3 to TRBJ2-7; 10 nucleotides match TRBD1. Germline CDR1 is SGHTA and CDR2 is FQGTGA. This CDR3 has 15 amino acids. Trimming at V came to 8 bases and at J to 6 bases, leaving 13 bases not matched to a gene. Here the CDR3 reads CASERGTGVLGEQYF. In nucleotides, the CDR3 is TGTGCCAGCGAAAGAGGGACAGGGGTTTTAGGCGAGCAGTACTTC.

The V and J genes are TRBV7-9 and TRBJ1-1; weak D call: TRBD1 (5 bases). CDR3 length: 13 residues. The germline CDR1 and CDR2 sequences are SEHNR and FQNEAQ (reference sequence). Trimming cost V 5 bases and J 4 bases, with 11 bases left between them. CDR3 in DNA: TGTGCCAGCAGCGAATCCAGGGTCACTGAAGCTTTCTTT. Translated: CASSESRVTEAFF.

The gene calls are TRBV11-2 and TRBJ2-7, with 9 bases aligning to TRBD2. The V gene's germline CDR1 is SGHAT and CDR2 FQNNGV. The CDR3 spans 18 residues. The V segment lost 5 bases and the J segment 2 bases; nucleotides outside the gene matches: 16. CDR3 sequence reads: CASSLARGLAASPYEQYF. CDR3 nucleotides: TGTGCCAGCAGCCTAGCCCGGGGACTAGCCGCAAGTCCCTACGAGCAGTACTTC.

This chain uses TRBV7-8 with TRBJ1-5; D is possibly TRBD1 (5 bases). The germline CDR1 and CDR2 sequences are SGHVS and FQNEAQ. This CDR3 has 14 amino acids. The V end was cut by 4 bases, the J end by 6 bases, with 13 bases between. In DNA form, the CDR3 reads TGTGCCAGCAGCTCCGACAGCGTCAGTCAGCCCCAGCATTTT. It specifies CASSSDSVSQPQHF. Full variable domain (outside the CDR3, taken from reference TRBV7-8 and TRBJ1-5): GAGVSQSPRYKVAKRGQDVALRCDPISGHVSLFWYQQALGQGPEFLTYFQNEAQLDKSGLPSDRFFAERPEGSVSTLKIQRTQQEDSAVYLCASSSDSVSQPQHFGDGTRLSIL.

This rearrangement joins TRBV15 to TRBJ2-5; no reliable D call. V was trimmed by 2 bases and J by 1 base, leaving 5 bases between them. This CDR3 has 13 residues. CDR1 and CDR2 from the germline V gene are LNHNV and YYDKDF (reference sequence). The CDR3 here is CATSRQFQETQYF. CDR3 DNA sequence: TGTGCCACCAGCAGACAATTCCAAGAGACCCAGTACTTC.

This chain connects TRBV5-4 to TRBJ1-3; D remains ambiguous. This CDR3 is 13 amino acids long. V was cut by 0 bases and J by 8 bases, with 9 bases left in between. The V gene's germline CDR1 is SGHNT and CDR2 YYREEE (reference sequence). The CDR3 DNA reads as TGTGCCAGCAGCTTGGATAAGCGGTACACCATATATTTT. It specifies CASSLDKRYTIYF.

In this sample, this clone turned up a few times. V usage is TRBV6-1 and J usage is TRBJ2-1; 11 nucleotides align to TRBD2. Trimming removed 1 base from V and 4 bases from J; junction bases left unmatched: 0. CDR1 is MNHNS, CDR2 SASEGT, per germline. The CDR3 covers 15 residues. CDR3 loop: CASSEVAGGYNEQFF. The CDR3 DNA reads TGTGCCAGCAGTGAAGTAGCGGGAGGGTACAATGAGCAGTTCTTC.

This sequence joins TRBV11-2 and TRBJ1-6; 11 bases are a match to TRBD1. The germline V gene encodes CDR1 SGHAT and CDR2 FQNNGV. The V gene end was trimmed by 1 base and the J gene end by 6 bases; junction bases not matched to a gene: 2. The CDR3 is made up of 16 amino acids. The CDR3 reads CASSLGGTGGNSPLHF. The CDR3, as DNA: TGTGCCAGCAGCTTAGGTGGGACAGGGGGTAATTCACCCCTCCACTTT.

This clone has more than one count but fewer than ten. The chain employs TRBV6-5 and TRBJ2-7, with D possibly being TRBD2 (5 bases). CDR3 length: 13 amino acids. The V and J ends lost 5 bases and 0 bases respectively, with 8 bases between them. The V gene's germline CDR1 is MNHEY and CDR2 SVGAGI. The CDR3 coding sequence is TGTGCCAGCAGTCGACTAAGCTCCTACGAGCAGTACTTC. Translated: CASSRLSSYEQYF.

This sequence joins TRBV19 and TRBJ2-1; TRBD2 is a possible D gene (6 bases). The CDR3 contains 13 residues. The ends were cut back, 9 bases at V and 8 bases at J, with 17 bases in the middle. Germline CDR1 is LNHDA and CDR2 is SQIVND (reference sequence). CDR3 protein: CASGTGTLHEQFF. The DNA for the CDR3 is TGTGCCAGCGGGACTGGAACCCTACATGAGCAGTTCTTC.

The CDR3 loop is CASSLGGPGTGELFF. In DNA form, the CDR3 reads TGTGCCAGCTCACTCGGAGGGCCGGGCACCGGGGAGCTGTTTTTT. This sequence joins TRBV18 and TRBJ2-2; D is perhaps TRBD2 (6 bases). The CDR3 spans 15 residues. V shed 4 bases and J shed 4 bases, with 13 bases lying between them. Germline V gene lookup returns CDR1 KGHSH and CDR2 LQKENI.

The V and J genes are TRBV10-3 and TRBJ1-2; the D is unclear. The CDR3 is 13 amino acids. Germline V gives CDR1 ENHRY, CDR2 SYGVKD. V was shortened by 8 bases and J by 1 base, with 11 bases between the two germline ends. CDR3 bases: TGTGCCATCTCCCCCCAAGATAACTATGGCTACACCTTC. This translates into CAISPQDNYGYTF.